The rows below give T cell receptor beta chains drawn from one sample of a study of T cells in tumors after PD-1 blockade. Here immunoSEQ multiplex PCR was the method, and the copy in TCRdb shows in-frame clones only, minus some. The profile shows 15,000 or so clones, approximately 80% of them singletons. Sequenced material: PBMCs, taken after anti-PD-1 treatment. The receptors shown here come from a human donor with basal cell carcinoma. The CDR3 runs from the conserved cysteine through the conserved F or W. Fields, in order: CDR3 protein, CDR3 DNA, CDR3 length, clone size, J gene, V gene, D gene. D genes are given only for firm matches. Clone size is stated in some rows and not others, as once, few, many or a class when expanded.

CASGRAETQYF	TGCGCCAGCGGCAGAGCAGAGACCCAGTACTTC	11	few	TRBJ2-5	TRBV10-2	-
CASCDGGAGEGSSYNEQFF	TGTGCCAGCTGTGACGGGGGGGCGGGGGAGGGGAGCTCCTACAATGAGCAGTTCTTC	19	medium-sized	TRBJ2-1	TRBV2	TRBD2
CASSQVSRNTEAFF	TGTGCCAGCAGCCAAGTCTCCAGGAACACTGAAGCTTTCTTT	14	once	TRBJ1-1	TRBV3-1/TRBV3-2	-
CASRGQGREQYF	TGTGCCAGTAGAGGACAGGGACGCGAGCAGTACTTC	12	-	TRBJ2-7	TRBV12-3/TRBV12-4	TRBD1
CASSVFGGGAVDTQYF	TGTGCCAGTAGTGTGTTTGGCGGGGGGGCCGTAGATACGCAGTATTTT	16	once	TRBJ2-3	TRBV19	TRBD2
CSASSGDGSYEQYF	TGCAGTGCTAGTTCTGGGGATGGCTCCTACGAGCAGTACTTC	14	-	TRBJ2-7	TRBV20-1	-
CASSQGGGALGNEQFF	TGTGCCAGCAGCCAAGGCGGGGGGGCATTAGGGAATGAGCAGTTCTTC	16	-	TRBJ2-1	TRBV3-1/TRBV3-2	TRBD2
CATSDHGQGNTEAFF	TGTGCCACCAGTGACCATGGACAGGGGAACACTGAAGCTTTCTTT	15	-	TRBJ1-1	TRBV24-1	TRBD1
CASSQGENYGYTF	TGTGCCAGCAGCCAAGGCGAGAACTATGGCTACACCTTC	13	-	TRBJ1-2	TRBV4-2	-
CASRERYGLRTGGKETQYF	TGTGCCAGCAGGGAAAGATATGGGTTAAGGACAGGCGGGAAGGAGACCCAGTACTTC	19	-	TRBJ2-5	TRBV7-9	-
CASSRTEEAFF	TGTGCCAGCAGCCGGACGGAAGAAGCTTTCTTT	11	-	TRBJ1-1	TRBV5-5	-
CATSTRLAGVDEQYF	TGTGCCACCAGCACACGACTAGCGGGAGTAGACGAGCAGTACTTC	15	-	TRBJ2-7	TRBV15	TRBD2
CARCYGGARAGSSYNEQFF	TGTGCCCGCTGTTATGGGGGGGCGCGGGCGGGGAGCTCCTACAATGAGCAGTTCTTC	19	-	TRBJ2-1	TRBV2	-
CASSSPTDTQYF	TGTGCCAGCAGTTCCCCCACAGATACGCAGTATTTT	12	-	TRBJ2-3	TRBV6-5	-
CASSLGLSVRETQYF	TGCGCCAGCAGCTTGGGATTATCAGTACGGGAGACCCAGTACTTC	15	-	TRBJ2-5	TRBV5-1	-
CASSLTSGNNEQFF	TGTGCCAGCAGTCTCACTAGCGGGAACAATGAGCAGTTCTTC	14	-	TRBJ2-1	TRBV27	TRBD2
CASSQVLDGLAGEKLFF	TGCGCCAGCAGCCAAGTGCTCGACGGTTTAGCGGGTGAAAAACTGTTTTTT	17	-	TRBJ1-4	TRBV4-3	-
CASSFLQGIEQYF	TGTGCCAGCAGCTTTCTCCAGGGGATCGAGCAGTACTTC	13	-	TRBJ2-7	TRBV13	-
CATRQGANYEQYF	TGTGCCACTCGCCAAGGGGCGAACTACGAGCAGTACTTC	13	-	TRBJ2-7	TRBV24-1	-
CASSPGTVETQYF	TGTGCCAGTAGTCCCGGGACAGTAGAGACCCAGTACTTC	13	-	TRBJ2-5	TRBV19	TRBD1
CASSDDRGQGGELFF	TGCGCCAGCAGCGACGACAGGGGCCAAGGGGGGGAGCTGTTTTTT	15	-	TRBJ2-2	TRBV4-1	TRBD1
CASRLGPSGRVGELFF	TGTGCAAGTCGCTTAGGTCCTAGCGGGAGGGTCGGGGAGCTGTTTTTT	16	-	TRBJ2-2	TRBV12-2	-
CASSLGSLAEVEQFF	TGTGCCAGCAGCTTAGGAAGTCTAGCGGAGGTTGAGCAGTTCTTC	15	-	TRBJ2-1	TRBV7-9	TRBD2
CASSPQERSPLHF	TGTGCCAGCAGCCCTCAGGAGCGGTCACCCCTCCACTTT	13	-	TRBJ1-6	TRBV7-6	-
CASSLGSVGDTEAFF	TGTGCCAGCAGCTTAGGCAGCGTGGGGGACACTGAAGCTTTCTTT	15	-	TRBJ1-1	TRBV7-3	-
CASSMAAGREIIGNEQFF	TGTGCCAGTAGTATGGCCGCAGGTCGGGAAATCATTGGCAATGAGCAGTTCTTC	18	-	TRBJ2-1	TRBV19	-
CASSIEDQPQHF	TGTGCCAGCAGCATAGAAGATCAGCCCCAGCATTTT	12	-	TRBJ1-5	TRBV5-5	-
CASSSGLDTGELFF	TGTGCCAGCAGCTCGGGACTAGATACCGGGGAGCTGTTTTTT	14	-	TRBJ2-2	TRBV7-3	TRBD2
CASSSRDRGSPLHF	TGTGCCAGCAGCTCCCGGGACAGGGGTTCACCCCTCCACTTT	14	-	TRBJ1-6	TRBV5-6	TRBD1
CATSGSLETDTQYF	TGTGCCACCAGTGGTAGCCTTGAGACAGATACGCAGTATTTT	14	medium-sized	TRBJ2-3	TRBV24-1	-
CSVEGVVDGSSYNEQFF	TGCAGCGTTGAAGGGGTGGTTGACGGGAGCTCCTACAATGAGCAGTTCTTC	17	once	TRBJ2-1	TRBV29-1	-
CASSIPGGPRETQYF	TGTGCCAGTAGTATCCCGGGAGGGCCTCGGGAGACCCAGTACTTC	15	-	TRBJ2-5	TRBV19	TRBD2
CSVGRGDQPQHF	TGCAGCGTTGGCCGCGGCGATCAGCCCCAGCATTTT	12	-	TRBJ1-5	TRBV29-1	-
CASSQNLLVGNTEAFF	TGTGCCAGCAGCCAAAATTTACTGGTCGGGAACACTGAAGCTTTCTTT	16	-	TRBJ1-1	TRBV4-2	-
CASSQEGQGNTGELFF	TGCGCCAGCAGCCAAGAGGGGCAGGGAAACACCGGGGAGCTGTTTTTT	16	-	TRBJ2-2	TRBV4-1	-
CASSLADNQPQHF	TGTGCCAGCAGTTTAGCAGATAATCAGCCCCAGCATTTT	13	once	TRBJ1-5	TRBV12-3/TRBV12-4	-
CASSGYSPISYINSPLHF	TGTGCCAGCAGCGGCTACTCTCCCATTTCATACATCAATTCACCCCTCCACTTT	18	-	TRBJ1-6	TRBV3-1/TRBV3-2	-
CASSLSVNANTGELFF	TGCGCCAGCAGCTTGTCCGTGAACGCGAACACCGGGGAGCTGTTTTTT	16	-	TRBJ2-2	TRBV5-1	-
CASSELGQPYSNQPQHF	TGTGCCAGCAGTGAACTAGGACAGCCATATAGCAATCAGCCCCAGCATTTT	17	-	TRBJ1-5	TRBV2	-
CASSEGSPGPQHF	TGTGCCAGCAGTGAAGGGTCGCCAGGGCCCCAGCATTTT	13	-	TRBJ1-5	TRBV2	-
CASGGVGVNYGYTF	TGTGCTAGTGGGGGGGTAGGAGTTAACTATGGCTACACCTTC	14	-	TRBJ1-2	TRBV12-5	-
CASSPGLAHTQYF	TGTGCCAGCAGCCCCGGACTAGCGCATACGCAGTATTTT	13	-	TRBJ2-3	TRBV2	TRBD2
CAPSYGGAGEGSSYNEQFF	TGTGCCCCCAGTTATGGGGGGGCGGGGGAGGGGAGCTCCTACAATGAGCAGTTCTTC	19	-	TRBJ2-1	TRBV2	-
CARSDGGAGVGSSYNEQFF	TGTGCCCGCAGTGATGGGGGGGCGGGGGTGGGGAGCTCCTACAATGAGCAGTTCTTC	19	-	TRBJ2-1	TRBV2	-
CASNRAGRRYEQYF	TGTGCCAGCAATCGAGCGGGGAGGAGGTACGAGCAGTACTTC	14	-	TRBJ2-7	TRBV6-4	TRBD2
CASSLTSGGAGTDTQYF	TGTGCCAGCAGCTTGACTAGCGGGGGGGCTGGGACAGATACGCAGTATTTT	17	-	TRBJ2-3	TRBV7-2	TRBD2
CASSLWSAAGANVLTF	TGTGCCAGCAGCTTGTGGAGTGCGGCCGGGGCCAACGTCCTGACTTTC	16	-	TRBJ2-6	TRBV7-9	-
CAISESRGPNTEAFF	TGTGCCATCAGTGAGTCGCGGGGGCCGAACACTGAAGCTTTCTTT	15	-	TRBJ1-1	TRBV10-3	-
CASSPGLAGGLAKNIQYF	TGTGCCAGCAGCCCGGGACTAGCGGGAGGACTAGCCAAAAACATTCAGTACTTC	18	-	TRBJ2-4	TRBV11-3	TRBD2
CASRQGDQPQHF	TGTGCCAGCAGGCAGGGAGATCAGCCCCAGCATTTT	12	-	TRBJ1-5	TRBV6-5	-
CATSRATGDPTYNEQFF	TGTGCCACCAGCAGGGCGACAGGGGACCCAACCTACAATGAGCAGTTCTTC	17	-	TRBJ2-1	TRBV15	TRBD1
CASSPRGEETQYF	TGTGCCAGCTCACCACGGGGGGAAGAGACCCAGTACTTC	13	-	TRBJ2-5	TRBV18	-
CASRNTGLGSPLHF	TGTGCCAGTAGAAATACAGGGTTAGGGTCACCCCTCCACTTT	14	-	TRBJ1-6	TRBV19	-
CASSEHRLSGAYNEQFF	TGTGCCAGCAGCGAGCATAGGTTGTCGGGGGCCTACAATGAGCAGTTCTTC	17	-	TRBJ2-1	TRBV25-1	-